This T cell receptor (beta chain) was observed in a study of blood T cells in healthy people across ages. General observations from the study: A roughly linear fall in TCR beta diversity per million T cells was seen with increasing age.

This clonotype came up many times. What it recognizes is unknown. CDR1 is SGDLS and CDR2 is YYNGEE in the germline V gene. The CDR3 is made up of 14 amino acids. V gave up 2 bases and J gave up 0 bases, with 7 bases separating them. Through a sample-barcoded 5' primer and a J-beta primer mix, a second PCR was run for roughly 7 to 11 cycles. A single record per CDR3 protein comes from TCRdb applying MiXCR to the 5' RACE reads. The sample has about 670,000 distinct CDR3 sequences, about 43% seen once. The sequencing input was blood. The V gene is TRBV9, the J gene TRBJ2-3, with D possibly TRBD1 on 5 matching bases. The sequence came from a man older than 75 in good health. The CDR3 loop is CASSVTDSTDTQYF. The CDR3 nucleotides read TGTGCCAGCAGCGTGACAGATAGCACAGATACGCAGTATTTT.